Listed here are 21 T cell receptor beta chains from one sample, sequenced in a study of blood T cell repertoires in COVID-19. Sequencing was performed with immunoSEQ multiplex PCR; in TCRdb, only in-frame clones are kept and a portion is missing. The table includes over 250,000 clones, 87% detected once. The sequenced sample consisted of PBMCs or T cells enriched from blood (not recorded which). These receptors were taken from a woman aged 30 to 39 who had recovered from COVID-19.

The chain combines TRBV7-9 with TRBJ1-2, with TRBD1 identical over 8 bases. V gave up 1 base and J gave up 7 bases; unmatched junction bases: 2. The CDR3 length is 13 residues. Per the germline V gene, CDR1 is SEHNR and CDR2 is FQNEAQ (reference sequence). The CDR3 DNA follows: TGTGCCAGCAGCTTAGAGACAGGGGTTGGCTACACCTTC. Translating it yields CASSLETGVGYTF.

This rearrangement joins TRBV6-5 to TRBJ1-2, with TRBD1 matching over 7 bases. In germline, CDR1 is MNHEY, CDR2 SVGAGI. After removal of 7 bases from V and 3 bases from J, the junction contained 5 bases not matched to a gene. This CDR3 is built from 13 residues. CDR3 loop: CASTLGQDYGYTF. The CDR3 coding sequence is TGTGCCAGCACACTTGGACAGGACTATGGCTACACCTTC.

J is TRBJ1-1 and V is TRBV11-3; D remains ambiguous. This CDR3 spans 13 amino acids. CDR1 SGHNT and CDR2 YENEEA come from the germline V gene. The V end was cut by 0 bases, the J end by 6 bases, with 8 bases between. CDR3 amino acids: CASSLDTVSEAFF. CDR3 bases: TGTGCCAGCAGCTTAGATACAGTATCTGAAGCTTTCTTT.

The CDR3 DNA follows: TGTGCCAGCAGAGTCGGGGGGTTCCCTTCCCTCCACTTT. Protein product: CASRVGGFPSLHF. This chain connects TRBV2 to TRBJ1-6; possible D gene TRBD1, 5 bases. The CDR3 covers 13 residues. V lost 6 bases, J lost 14 bases, and 17 bases lay in between. Germline V CDR1 and CDR2: SNHLY, FYNNEI.

In DNA, the CDR3 is TGTGCCAGCAGCTTCGGAGGGAGGACAAATTCACCCCTCCACTTT. Amino acids: CASSFGGRTNSPLHF. This chain joins TRBV13 and TRBJ1-6, with D perhaps matching TRBD1 (5 bases). Germline V gives CDR1 PRHDT, CDR2 FYEKMQ (reference sequence). The CDR3 extends over 15 amino acids. The V end lost 3 bases, the J end lost 7 bases, and 13 bases lay between the germline ends. The entire variable domain, with the rest obtained from reference TRBV13 and TRBJ1-6, is as follows: AAGVIQSPRHLIKEKRETATLKCYPIPRHDTVYWYQQGPGQDPQFLISFYEKMQSDKGSIPDRFSAQQFSDYHSELNMSSLELGDSALYFCASSFGGRTNSPLHFGNGTRLTVT.

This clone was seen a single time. The CDR3, as DNA: TGTGCCAGTACGGGGTGGGCGGACACTGAAGCTTTCTTT. It encodes CASTGWADTEAFF. The chain uses TRBV27 and TRBJ1-1; D gene ambiguous. This CDR3 is built from 13 residues. Germline CDR1 is MNHEY and CDR2 is SMNVEV (reference sequence). Trimming removed 9 bases from V and 3 bases from J, with 14 bases in between.

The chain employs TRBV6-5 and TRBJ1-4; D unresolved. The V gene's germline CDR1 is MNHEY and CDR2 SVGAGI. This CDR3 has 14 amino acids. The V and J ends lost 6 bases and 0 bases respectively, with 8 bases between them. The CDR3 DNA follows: TGTGCCAGCAGCCCGACATCAACTAATGAAAAACTGTTTTTT. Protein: CASSPTSTNEKLFF.

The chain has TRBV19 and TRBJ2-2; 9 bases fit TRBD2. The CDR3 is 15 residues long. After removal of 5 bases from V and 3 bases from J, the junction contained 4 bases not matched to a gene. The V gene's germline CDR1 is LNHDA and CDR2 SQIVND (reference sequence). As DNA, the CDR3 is TGTGCCAGTAGTGCCCGACTAGCGGACACCGGGGAGCTGTTTTTT. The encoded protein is CASSARLADTGELFF.

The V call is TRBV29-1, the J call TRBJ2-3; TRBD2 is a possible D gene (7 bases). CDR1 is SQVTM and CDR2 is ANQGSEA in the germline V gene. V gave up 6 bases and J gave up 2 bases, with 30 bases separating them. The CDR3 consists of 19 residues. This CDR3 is CSVGGPYLESIGSTDTQYF. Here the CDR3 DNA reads TGCAGCGTGGGGGGGCCTTACCTAGAGTCAATTGGGTCCACAGATACGCAGTATTTT.

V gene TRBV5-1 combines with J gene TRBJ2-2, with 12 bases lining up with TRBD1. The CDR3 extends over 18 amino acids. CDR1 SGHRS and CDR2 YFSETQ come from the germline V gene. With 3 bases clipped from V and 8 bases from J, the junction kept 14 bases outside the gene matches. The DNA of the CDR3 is TGCGCCAGCAGCTCAAGTCCCCCGGGACAGGGGGCTATAGGGGAGCTGTTTTTT. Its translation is CASSSSPPGQGAIGELFF.

DNA of the CDR3: TGTGCCAGTAGTAAACAGGGGACTGCTAGCTCACCCCTCCACTTT. Translating gives CASSKQGTASSPLHF. The chain joins TRBV19 to TRBJ1-6; 7 bases match TRBD1. V shed 4 bases, J shed 10 bases, and the junction held 10 bases outside the gene matches. CDR1 is LNHDA, CDR2 SQIVND, per germline (reference sequence). The CDR3 sequence is 15 residues long.

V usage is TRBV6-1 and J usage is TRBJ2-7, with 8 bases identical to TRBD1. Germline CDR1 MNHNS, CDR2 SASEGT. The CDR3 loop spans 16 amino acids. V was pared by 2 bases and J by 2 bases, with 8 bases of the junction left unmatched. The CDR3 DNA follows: TGTGCCAGCAGTGAACCTGGACAGGGATTGGCCTACGAGCAGTACTTC. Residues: CASSEPGQGLAYEQYF.

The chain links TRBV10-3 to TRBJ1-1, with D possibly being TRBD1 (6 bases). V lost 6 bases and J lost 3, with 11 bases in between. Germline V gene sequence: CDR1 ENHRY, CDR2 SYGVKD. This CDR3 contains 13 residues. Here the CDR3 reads CAIRRQADTEAFF. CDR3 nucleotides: TGTGCCATCAGGCGACAGGCGGACACTGAAGCTTTCTTT.

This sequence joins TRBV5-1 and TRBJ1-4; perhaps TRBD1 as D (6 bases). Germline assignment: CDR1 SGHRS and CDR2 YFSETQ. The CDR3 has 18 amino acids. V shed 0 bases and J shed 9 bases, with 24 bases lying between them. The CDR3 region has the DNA TGCGCCAGCAGCTTGGGGACAGATGAATTAAGGTTAATGAAAAAACTGTTTTTT. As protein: CASSLGTDELRLMKKLFF.

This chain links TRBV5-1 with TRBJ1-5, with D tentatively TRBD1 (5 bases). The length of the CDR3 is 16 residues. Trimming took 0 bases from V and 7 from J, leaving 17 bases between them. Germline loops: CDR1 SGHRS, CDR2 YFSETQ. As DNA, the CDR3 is TGCGCCAGCAGCTTGGAGGCCAGGGCGGACGGGCAGCCCCAGCATTTT. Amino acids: CASSLEARADGQPQHF.

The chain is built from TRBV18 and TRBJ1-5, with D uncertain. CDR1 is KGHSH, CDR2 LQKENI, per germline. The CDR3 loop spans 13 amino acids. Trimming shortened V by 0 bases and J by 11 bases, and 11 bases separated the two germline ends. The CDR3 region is CASSPPSFETQHF. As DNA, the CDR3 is TGTGCCAGCTCACCACCGTCATTCGAGACCCAGCATTTT.

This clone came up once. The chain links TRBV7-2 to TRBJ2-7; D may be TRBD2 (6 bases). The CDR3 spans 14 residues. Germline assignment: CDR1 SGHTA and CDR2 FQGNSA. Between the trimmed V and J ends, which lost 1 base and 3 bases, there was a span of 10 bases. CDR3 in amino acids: CASSLGTNNYEQYF. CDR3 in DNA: TGTGCCAGCAGCTTAGGGACTAACAACTACGAGCAGTACTTC.

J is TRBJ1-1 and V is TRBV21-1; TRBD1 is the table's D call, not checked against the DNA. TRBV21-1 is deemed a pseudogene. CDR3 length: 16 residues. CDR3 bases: TGTGCCAGCAGCGACCTAAGGCAGGGGAAGATGACTGAAGCTTTCTTT. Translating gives CASSDLRQGKMTEAFF.

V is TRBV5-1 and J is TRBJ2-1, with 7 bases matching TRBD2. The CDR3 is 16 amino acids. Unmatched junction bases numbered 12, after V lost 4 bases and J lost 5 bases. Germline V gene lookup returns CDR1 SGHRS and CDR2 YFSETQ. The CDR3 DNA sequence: TGCGCCAGCAGCAGGCCCATTGGGGGGGGACACAATGAGCAGTTCTTC. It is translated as CASSRPIGGGHNEQFF.

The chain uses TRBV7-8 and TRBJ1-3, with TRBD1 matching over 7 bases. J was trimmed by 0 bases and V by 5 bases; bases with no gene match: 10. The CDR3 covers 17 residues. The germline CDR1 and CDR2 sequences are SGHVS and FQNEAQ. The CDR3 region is CASSQSGQASSGNTIYF. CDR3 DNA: TGTGCCAGCAGCCAATCCGGACAGGCCAGCTCTGGAAACACCATATATTTT.

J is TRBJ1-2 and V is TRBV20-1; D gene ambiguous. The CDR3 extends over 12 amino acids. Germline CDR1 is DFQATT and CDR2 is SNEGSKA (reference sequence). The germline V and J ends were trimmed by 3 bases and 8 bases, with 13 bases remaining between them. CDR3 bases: TGCAGTGCTAGTCCCGGGAAGAGGGGCTACACCTTC. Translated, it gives CSASPGKRGYTF.